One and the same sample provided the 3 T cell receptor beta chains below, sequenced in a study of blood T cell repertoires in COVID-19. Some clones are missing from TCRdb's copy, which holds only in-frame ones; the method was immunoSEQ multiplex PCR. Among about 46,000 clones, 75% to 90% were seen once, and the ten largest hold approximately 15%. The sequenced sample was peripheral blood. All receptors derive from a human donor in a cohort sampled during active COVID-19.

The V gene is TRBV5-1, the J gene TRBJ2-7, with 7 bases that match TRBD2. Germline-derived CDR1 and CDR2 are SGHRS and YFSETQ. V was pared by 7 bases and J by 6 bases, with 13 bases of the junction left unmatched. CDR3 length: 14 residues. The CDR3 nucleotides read TGCGCCAGCTGTGACGGCGGGAGTATCAGCGAGCAGTACTTC. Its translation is CASCDGGSISEQYF.

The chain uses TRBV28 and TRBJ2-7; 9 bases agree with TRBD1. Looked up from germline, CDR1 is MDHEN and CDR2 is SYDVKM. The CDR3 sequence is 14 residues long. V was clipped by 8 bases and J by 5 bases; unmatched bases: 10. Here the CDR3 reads CASGRDRELHEQYF. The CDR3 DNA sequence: TGTGCCAGCGGACGGGACAGGGAGTTGCACGAGCAGTACTTC.

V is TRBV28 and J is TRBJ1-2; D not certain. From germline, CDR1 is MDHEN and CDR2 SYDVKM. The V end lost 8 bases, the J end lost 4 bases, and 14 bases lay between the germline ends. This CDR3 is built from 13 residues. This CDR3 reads CASLSVATYGYTF. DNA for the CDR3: TGTGCCAGCCTATCGGTAGCAACCTATGGCTACACCTTC.